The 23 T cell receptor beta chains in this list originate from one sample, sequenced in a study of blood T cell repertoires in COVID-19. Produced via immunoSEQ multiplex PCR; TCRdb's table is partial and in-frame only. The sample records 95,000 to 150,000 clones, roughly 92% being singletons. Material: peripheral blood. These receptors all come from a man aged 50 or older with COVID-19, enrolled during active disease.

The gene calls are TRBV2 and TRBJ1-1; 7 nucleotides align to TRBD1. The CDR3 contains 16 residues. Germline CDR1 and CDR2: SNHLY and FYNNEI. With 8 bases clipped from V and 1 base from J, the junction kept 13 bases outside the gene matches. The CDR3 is CASSSTPGGSNTEAFF. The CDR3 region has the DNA TGTGCCAGCTCCAGTACGCCAGGGGGATCGAACACTGAAGCTTTCTTT.

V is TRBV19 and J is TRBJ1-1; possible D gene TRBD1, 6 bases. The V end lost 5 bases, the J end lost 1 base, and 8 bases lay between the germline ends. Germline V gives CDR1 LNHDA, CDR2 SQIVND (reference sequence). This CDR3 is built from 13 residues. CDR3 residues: CASSDRRNTEAFF. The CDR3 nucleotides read TGTGCCAGTAGTGACAGGCGGAACACTGAAGCTTTCTTT.

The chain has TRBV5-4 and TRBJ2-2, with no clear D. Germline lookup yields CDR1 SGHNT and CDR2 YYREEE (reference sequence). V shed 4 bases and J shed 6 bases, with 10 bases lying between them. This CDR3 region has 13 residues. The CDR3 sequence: CASSPRSPGELFF. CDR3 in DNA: TGTGCCAGCAGCCCCAGGTCCCCCGGGGAGCTGTTTTTT.

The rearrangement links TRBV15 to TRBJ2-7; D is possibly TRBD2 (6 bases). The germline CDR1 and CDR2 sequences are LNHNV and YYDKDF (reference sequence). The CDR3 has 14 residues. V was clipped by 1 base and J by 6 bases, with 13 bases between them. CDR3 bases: TGTGCCACCAGCAGAGCCTCGGGGGTCCCCGAGCAGTACTTC. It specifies CATSRASGVPEQYF.

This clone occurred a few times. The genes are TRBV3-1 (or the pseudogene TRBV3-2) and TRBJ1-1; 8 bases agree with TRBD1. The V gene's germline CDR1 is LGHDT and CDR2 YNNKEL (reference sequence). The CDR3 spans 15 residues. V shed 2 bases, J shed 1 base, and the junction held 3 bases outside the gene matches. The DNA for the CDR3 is TGTGCCAGCAGCCAACTGGACAGGGCGAACACTGAAGCTTTCTTT. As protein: CASSQLDRANTEAFF.

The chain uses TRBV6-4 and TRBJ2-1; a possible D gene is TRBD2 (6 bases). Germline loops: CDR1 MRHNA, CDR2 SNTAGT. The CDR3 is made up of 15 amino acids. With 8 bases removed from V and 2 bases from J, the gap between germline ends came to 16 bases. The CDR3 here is CASASRDLPYNEQFF. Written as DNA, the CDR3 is TGTGCCAGCGCCTCGCGGGACCTACCCTACAATGAGCAGTTCTTC.

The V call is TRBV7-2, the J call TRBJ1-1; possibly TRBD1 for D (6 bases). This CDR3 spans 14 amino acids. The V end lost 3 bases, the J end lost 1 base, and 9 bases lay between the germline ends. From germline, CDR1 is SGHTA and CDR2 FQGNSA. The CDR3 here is CASSFGQSNTEAFF. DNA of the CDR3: TGTGCCAGCAGCTTTGGACAGTCGAACACTGAAGCTTTCTTT.

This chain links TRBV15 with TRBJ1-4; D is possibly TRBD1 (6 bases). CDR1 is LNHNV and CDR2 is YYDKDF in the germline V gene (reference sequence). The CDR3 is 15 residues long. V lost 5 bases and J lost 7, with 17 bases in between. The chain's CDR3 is CATSGGDRTFEKLFF. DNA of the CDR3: TGTGCCACCAGCGGGGGAGACAGGACTTTTGAAAAACTGTTTTTT.

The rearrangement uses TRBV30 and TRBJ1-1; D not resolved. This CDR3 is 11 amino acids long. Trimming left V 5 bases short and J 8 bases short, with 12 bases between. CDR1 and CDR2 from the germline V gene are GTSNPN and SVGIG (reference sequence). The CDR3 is CAWERGIEAFF. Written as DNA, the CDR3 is TGTGCCTGGGAGCGTGGCATAGAAGCTTTCTTT.

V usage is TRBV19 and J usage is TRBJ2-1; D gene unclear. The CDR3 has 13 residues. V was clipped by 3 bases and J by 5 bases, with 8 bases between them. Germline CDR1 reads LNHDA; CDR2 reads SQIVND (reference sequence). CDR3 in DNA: TGTGCCAGTAGTATTACTTCGGACAATGAGCAGTTCTTC. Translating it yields CASSITSDNEQFF.

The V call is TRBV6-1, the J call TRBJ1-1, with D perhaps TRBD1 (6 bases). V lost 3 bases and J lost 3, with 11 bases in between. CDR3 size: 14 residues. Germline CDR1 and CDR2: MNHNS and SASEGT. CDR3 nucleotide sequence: TGTGCCAGCAGTGAGAGGGGGTTGGACACTGAAGCTTTCTTT. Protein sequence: CASSERGLDTEAFF.

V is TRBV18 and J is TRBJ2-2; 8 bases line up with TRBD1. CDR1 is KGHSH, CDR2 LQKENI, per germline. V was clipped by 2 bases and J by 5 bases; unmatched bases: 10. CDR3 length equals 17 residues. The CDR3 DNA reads TGTGCCAGCTCACCAATACGGCAGGGGGCAGGTACCGGGGAGCTGTTTTTT. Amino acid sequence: CASSPIRQGAGTGELFF.

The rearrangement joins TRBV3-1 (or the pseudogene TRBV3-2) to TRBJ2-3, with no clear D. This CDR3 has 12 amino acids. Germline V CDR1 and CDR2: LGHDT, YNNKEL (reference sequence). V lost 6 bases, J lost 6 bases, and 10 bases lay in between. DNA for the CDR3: TGTGCCAGCAGTCCTAACCCCGATACGCAGTATTTT. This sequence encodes CASSPNPDTQYF.

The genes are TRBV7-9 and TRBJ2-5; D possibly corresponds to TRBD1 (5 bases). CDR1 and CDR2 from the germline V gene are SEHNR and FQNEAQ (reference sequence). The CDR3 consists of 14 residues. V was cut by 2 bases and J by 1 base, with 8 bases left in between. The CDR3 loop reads CASSLRQTQETQYF. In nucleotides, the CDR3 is TGTGCCAGCAGCTTAAGACAGACCCAAGAGACCCAGTACTTC.

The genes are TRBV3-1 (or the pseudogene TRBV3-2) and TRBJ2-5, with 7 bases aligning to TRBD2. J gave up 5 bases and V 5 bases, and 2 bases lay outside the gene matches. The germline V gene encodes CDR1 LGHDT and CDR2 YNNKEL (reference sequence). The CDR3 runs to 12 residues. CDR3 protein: CASSFGGETQYF. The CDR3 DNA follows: TGTGCCAGCAGCTTCGGGGGGGAGACCCAGTACTTC.

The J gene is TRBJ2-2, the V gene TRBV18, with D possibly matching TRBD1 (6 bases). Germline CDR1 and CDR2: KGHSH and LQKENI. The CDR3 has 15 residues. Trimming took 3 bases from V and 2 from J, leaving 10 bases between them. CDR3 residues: CASSPRTVNTGELFF. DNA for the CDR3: TGTGCCAGCTCACCGCGGACAGTTAACACCGGGGAGCTGTTTTTT.

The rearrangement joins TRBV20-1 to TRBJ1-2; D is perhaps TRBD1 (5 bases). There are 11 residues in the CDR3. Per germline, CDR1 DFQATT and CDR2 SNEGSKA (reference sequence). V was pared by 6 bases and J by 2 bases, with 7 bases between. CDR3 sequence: CSAGGNYGYTF. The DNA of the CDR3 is TGCAGTGCCGGGGGAAACTATGGCTACACCTTC.

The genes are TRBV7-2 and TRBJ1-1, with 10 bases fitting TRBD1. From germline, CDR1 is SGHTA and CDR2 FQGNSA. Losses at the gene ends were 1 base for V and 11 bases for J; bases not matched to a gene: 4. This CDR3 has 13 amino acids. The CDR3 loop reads CASSLEGTGAAFF. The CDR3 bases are TGTGCCAGCAGCTTAGAGGGGACAGGGGCGGCTTTCTTT.

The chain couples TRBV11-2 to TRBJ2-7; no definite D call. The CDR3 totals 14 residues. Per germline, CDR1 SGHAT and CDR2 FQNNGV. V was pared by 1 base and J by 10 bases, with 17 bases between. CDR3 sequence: CASSLGLYPLSQYV. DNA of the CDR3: TGTGCCAGCAGCTTAGGACTTTATCCCCTATCTCAGTACGTC.

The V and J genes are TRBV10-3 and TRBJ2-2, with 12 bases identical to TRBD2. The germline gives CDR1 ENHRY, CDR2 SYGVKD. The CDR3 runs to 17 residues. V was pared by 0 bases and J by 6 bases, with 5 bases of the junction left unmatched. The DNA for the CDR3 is TGTGCCATCAGTGAGTCTGGTACTAGCGGGAGGCCCGGGGAGCTGTTTTTT. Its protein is CAISESGTSGRPGELFF.

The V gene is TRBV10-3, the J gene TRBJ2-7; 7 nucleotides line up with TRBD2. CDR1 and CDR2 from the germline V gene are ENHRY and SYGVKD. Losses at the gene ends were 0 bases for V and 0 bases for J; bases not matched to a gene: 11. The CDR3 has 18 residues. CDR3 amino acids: CAISESEGSGGVSYEQYF. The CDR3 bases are TGTGCCATCAGTGAGTCGGAGGGTTCGGGAGGTGTCTCCTACGAGCAGTACTTC.

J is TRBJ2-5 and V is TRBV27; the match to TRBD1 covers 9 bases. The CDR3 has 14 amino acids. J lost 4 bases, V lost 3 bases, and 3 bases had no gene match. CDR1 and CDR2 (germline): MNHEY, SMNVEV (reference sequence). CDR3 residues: CASSFTGGRETQYF. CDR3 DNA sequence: TGTGCCAGCAGTTTTACAGGGGGCAGAGAGACCCAGTACTTC.

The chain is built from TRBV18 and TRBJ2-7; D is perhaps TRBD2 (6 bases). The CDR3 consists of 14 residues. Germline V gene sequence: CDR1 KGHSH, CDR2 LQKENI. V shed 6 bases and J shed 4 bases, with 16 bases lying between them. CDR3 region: CASSEGRADYEQYF. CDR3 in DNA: TGTGCCAGCTCGGAGGGACGGGCCGATTACGAGCAGTACTTC.